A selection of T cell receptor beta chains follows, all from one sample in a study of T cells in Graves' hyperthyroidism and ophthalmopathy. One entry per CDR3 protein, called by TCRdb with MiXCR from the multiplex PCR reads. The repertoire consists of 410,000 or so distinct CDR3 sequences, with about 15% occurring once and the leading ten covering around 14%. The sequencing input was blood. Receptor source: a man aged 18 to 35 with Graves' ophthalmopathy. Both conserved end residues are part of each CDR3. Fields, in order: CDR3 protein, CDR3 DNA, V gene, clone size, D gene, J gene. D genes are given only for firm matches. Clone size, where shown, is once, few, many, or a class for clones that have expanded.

cdr3_aa: CASSQGGGAAYNEQFF
cdr3_nt: TGCGCCAGCAGCCAAGGGGGAGGGGCCGCCTACAATGAGCAGTTCTTC
v_call: TRBV4-1
clone_size: NA
d_call: TRBD2
j_call: TRBJ2-1

cdr3_aa: CASTSWDVDEQYF
cdr3_nt: TGTGCCAGCACCTCCTGGGACGTTGACGAGCAGTACTTC
v_call: TRBV7-9
clone_size: many
d_call: NA
j_call: TRBJ2-7

cdr3_aa: CASSLAEGLAGYSYEQYF
cdr3_nt: TGTGCCAGCAGCTTAGCCGAGGGACTAGCGGGATACTCCTACGAGCAGTACTTC
v_call: TRBV11-2
clone_size: many
d_call: TRBD2
j_call: TRBJ2-7

cdr3_aa: CASSQSHGRGTEAFF
cdr3_nt: TGTGCCAGCAGTCAATCCCACGGTCGGGGCACTGAAGCTTTCTTT
v_call: TRBV12-3/TRBV12-4
clone_size: many
d_call: NA
j_call: TRBJ1-1

cdr3_aa: CASSEALLNGLPLSNQPQHF
cdr3_nt: TGTGCCAGCAGTGAAGCGCTTCTTAATGGGCTCCCCCTTAGCAATCAGCCCCAGCATTTT
v_call: TRBV2
clone_size: many
d_call: NA
j_call: TRBJ1-5

cdr3_aa: CASSPRTGQRSETQYF
cdr3_nt: TGTGCCAGCAGTCCTCGGACAGGGCAAAGGTCGGAGACCCAGTACTTC
v_call: TRBV12-3/TRBV12-4
clone_size: many
d_call: TRBD1
j_call: TRBJ2-5

cdr3_aa: CASSLIGGDYQPQHF
cdr3_nt: TGTGCCAGCAGCTTGATCGGAGGGGACTATCAGCCCCAGCATTTT
v_call: TRBV7-8
clone_size: NA
d_call: NA
j_call: TRBJ1-5

cdr3_aa: CASSLQGNYGYTF
cdr3_nt: TGTGCCAGCAGTTTACAGGGGAACTATGGCTACACCTTC
v_call: TRBV12-3/TRBV12-4
clone_size: many
d_call: NA
j_call: TRBJ1-2

cdr3_aa: CASSPGTGNGETQYF
cdr3_nt: TGCGCCAGCAGCCCCGGGACAGGGAATGGAGAGACCCAGTACTTC
v_call: TRBV5-1
clone_size: many
d_call: TRBD1
j_call: TRBJ2-5

cdr3_aa: CASSPGQGTGETQYF
cdr3_nt: TGTGCCAGCAGCCCCGGACAGGGAACGGGCGAGACCCAGTACTTC
v_call: TRBV7-9
clone_size: few
d_call: TRBD1
j_call: TRBJ2-5

cdr3_aa: CASSIDILAGGANTGELFF
cdr3_nt: TGTGCCAGTAGTATAGATATACTAGCGGGGGGAGCGAACACCGGGGAGCTGTTTTTT
v_call: TRBV19
clone_size: NA
d_call: TRBD2
j_call: TRBJ2-2

cdr3_aa: CASTLTSGMFMDTQYF
cdr3_nt: TGTGCCAGCACCCTGACTAGCGGGATGTTCATGGATACGCAGTATTTT
v_call: TRBV27
clone_size: many
d_call: TRBD2
j_call: TRBJ2-3

cdr3_aa: CASSLGTTNEQFF
cdr3_nt: TGTGCCAGCAGCTTAGGGACCACCAATGAGCAGTTCTTC
v_call: TRBV11-2
clone_size: many
d_call: NA
j_call: TRBJ2-1

cdr3_aa: CASSQGGGYTEAFF
cdr3_nt: TGTGCCAGCAGCCAAGGAGGGGGATACACTGAAGCTTTCTTT
v_call: TRBV3-1
clone_size: many
d_call: NA
j_call: TRBJ1-1

cdr3_aa: CASSRLDEAYTEAFF
cdr3_nt: TGTGCCAGCAGTAGGCTCGATGAGGCATACACTGAAGCTTTCTTT
v_call: TRBV27
clone_size: many
d_call: NA
j_call: TRBJ1-1

cdr3_aa: CASSFGSSMNTEAFF
cdr3_nt: TGTGCCAGCAGTTTCGGGAGTTCCATGAACACTGAAGCTTTCTTT
v_call: TRBV27
clone_size: NA
d_call: NA
j_call: TRBJ1-1

cdr3_aa: CASSQWTEFSYGYTF
cdr3_nt: TGTGCCAGCAGCCAATGGACGGAATTCAGCTATGGCTACACCTTC
v_call: TRBV14
clone_size: many
d_call: NA
j_call: TRBJ1-2

cdr3_aa: CASSPGGSGEQYF
cdr3_nt: TGTGCCAGCAGCCCAGGGGGGAGTGGCGAGCAGTACTTC
v_call: TRBV7-2
clone_size: many
d_call: NA
j_call: TRBJ2-7

cdr3_aa: CASSDSSFNNLLGNTQYF
cdr3_nt: TGTGCCAGCAGTGACTCGAGTTTCAACAACCTATTGGGGAATACGCAGTATTTT
v_call: TRBV6-4
clone_size: many
d_call: NA
j_call: TRBJ2-3

cdr3_aa: CSARDSRDTEAFF
cdr3_nt: TGCAGTGCTAGAGATAGCAGGGACACTGAAGCTTTCTTT
v_call: TRBV20-1
clone_size: many
d_call: NA
j_call: TRBJ1-1

cdr3_aa: CASSDRPTNTRELFF
cdr3_nt: TGTGCCAGCAGTGACAGACCTACGAACACCCGGGAGCTGTTTTTT
v_call: TRBV6-1
clone_size: NA
d_call: NA
j_call: TRBJ2-2

cdr3_aa: CASSQIGDLNYGYTF
cdr3_nt: TGTGCCAGCAGCCAAATAGGGGACCTCAACTATGGCTACACCTTC
v_call: TRBV27
clone_size: few
d_call: NA
j_call: TRBJ1-2

cdr3_aa: CASTWTSNTGELFF
cdr3_nt: TGTGCCAGTACTTGGACCTCGAACACCGGGGAGCTGTTTTTT
v_call: TRBV19
clone_size: few
d_call: NA
j_call: TRBJ2-2

cdr3_aa: CASSFGVTGELFF
cdr3_nt: TGTGCCAGCAGCTTCGGAGTCACCGGGGAGCTGTTTTTT
v_call: TRBV7-9
clone_size: NA
d_call: NA
j_call: TRBJ2-2

cdr3_aa: CSALGGGGETQYF
cdr3_nt: TGCAGTGCTCTAGGGGGAGGGGGAGAGACCCAGTACTTC
v_call: TRBV20-1
clone_size: many
d_call: NA
j_call: TRBJ2-5

cdr3_aa: CATRGLVSDTQYF
cdr3_nt: TGTGCCACCAGGGGGCTAGTGAGTGATACGCAGTATTTT
v_call: TRBV19
clone_size: few
d_call: TRBD1
j_call: TRBJ2-3

cdr3_aa: CSAREADRGLGAFF
cdr3_nt: TGCAGTGCTAGAGAGGCGGACAGGGGGCTTGGAGCTTTCTTT
v_call: TRBV20-1
clone_size: many
d_call: TRBD1
j_call: TRBJ1-1

cdr3_aa: CASSPNAGRAGELFF
cdr3_nt: TGTGCCAGCTCACCAAACGCCGGCAGAGCCGGGGAGCTGTTTTTT
v_call: TRBV18
clone_size: NA
d_call: NA
j_call: TRBJ2-2

cdr3_aa: CASSLEFGPGAEAFF
cdr3_nt: TGTGCCAGCAGCTTGGAATTCGGCCCCGGGGCTGAAGCTTTCTTT
v_call: TRBV5-6
clone_size: few
d_call: NA
j_call: TRBJ1-1

cdr3_aa: CASSLGGNSNQPQHF
cdr3_nt: TGTGCCAGCAGCTTAGGAGGTAATAGCAATCAGCCCCAGCATTTT
v_call: TRBV7-6
clone_size: many
d_call: NA
j_call: TRBJ1-5

cdr3_aa: CASSELSSGANVLTF
cdr3_nt: TGTGCCAGCAGTGAACTGAGCTCTGGGGCCAACGTCCTGACTTTC
v_call: TRBV6-1
clone_size: many
d_call: NA
j_call: TRBJ2-6

cdr3_aa: CASSYMGLAGSEQFF
cdr3_nt: TGTGCCAGCAGCTATATGGGACTAGCGGGGTCTGAGCAGTTCTTC
v_call: TRBV14
clone_size: few
d_call: TRBD2
j_call: TRBJ2-1

cdr3_aa: CAISAGTPIIPQYF
cdr3_nt: TGTGCCATCAGTGCCGGGACTCCTATAATCCCGCAGTATTTT
v_call: TRBV10-3
clone_size: NA
d_call: NA
j_call: TRBJ2-3

cdr3_aa: CASSLGWNQETQYF
cdr3_nt: TGTGCCAGCAGCTTAGGGTGGAACCAAGAGACCCAGTACTTC
v_call: TRBV7-6
clone_size: many
d_call: NA
j_call: TRBJ2-5

cdr3_aa: CAWSSLTLSGNTIYF
cdr3_nt: TGTGCCTGGAGCTCCCTTACGCTGTCAGGAAACACCATATATTTT
v_call: TRBV30
clone_size: many
d_call: NA
j_call: TRBJ1-3

cdr3_aa: CASSYSLGEQYF
cdr3_nt: TGTGCCAGCAGTTATAGCCTCGGGGAGCAGTACTTC
v_call: TRBV6-2/TRBV6-3
clone_size: many
d_call: NA
j_call: TRBJ2-7

cdr3_aa: CASSAMAGFTEAFF
cdr3_nt: TGTGCCAGCAGCGCCATGGCGGGGTTCACTGAAGCTTTCTTT
v_call: TRBV11-2
clone_size: many
d_call: NA
j_call: TRBJ1-1

cdr3_aa: CASRPPGGHEQFF
cdr3_nt: TGTGCCAGCCGCCCCCCGGGGGGCCATGAGCAGTTCTTC
v_call: TRBV7-9
clone_size: many
d_call: NA
j_call: TRBJ2-1

cdr3_aa: CASRDRSYEQYF
cdr3_nt: TGTGCCAGCAGGGACAGGTCATACGAGCAGTACTTC
v_call: TRBV6-1
clone_size: few
d_call: TRBD1
j_call: TRBJ2-7

cdr3_aa: CASRQINEQFF
cdr3_nt: TGTGCCAGCAGGCAAATAAATGAGCAGTTCTTC
v_call: TRBV6-1
clone_size: NA
d_call: NA
j_call: TRBJ2-1

cdr3_aa: CASSPQGEEQFF
cdr3_nt: TGTGCCAGCAGCCCTCAGGGGGAAGAGCAGTTCTTC
v_call: TRBV14
clone_size: many
d_call: TRBD1
j_call: TRBJ2-1

cdr3_aa: CASREYQETQYF
cdr3_nt: TGTGCCAGCAGAGAATACCAAGAGACCCAGTACTTC
v_call: TRBV2
clone_size: many
d_call: NA
j_call: TRBJ2-5

cdr3_aa: CASSSSPTSSNEQFF
cdr3_nt: TGTGCCAGCAGCTCCTCCCCGACTAGCAGCAATGAGCAGTTCTTC
v_call: TRBV11-3
clone_size: many
d_call: TRBD2
j_call: TRBJ2-1

cdr3_aa: CASSTRGGLYNEQFF
cdr3_nt: TGTGCCAGCAGCACGAGGGGGGGCCTATACAATGAGCAGTTCTTC
v_call: TRBV7-2
clone_size: NA
d_call: NA
j_call: TRBJ2-1

cdr3_aa: CASSPGLGRNTIYF
cdr3_nt: TGTGCCAGCAGCCCGGGACTTGGAAGGAACACCATATATTTT
v_call: TRBV11-2
clone_size: few
d_call: NA
j_call: TRBJ1-3